Following are 13 T cell receptor beta chains from one sample sequenced in a study of graft-versus-host responses after intestinal transplantation. Their specific antigens are unknown. Measured with immunoSEQ multiplex PCR; TCRdb has only the in-frame clones, and not every one. Of around 88,000 clones listed, around 93% are singletons. The source material was unstimulated CD8+ T cells sorted from spleen or lymph node cells, sampled before transplant. The receptors shown here come from a human donor who was the organ donor for an intestinal transplant.

The chain is built from TRBV11-2 and TRBJ2-7, with D perhaps matching TRBD2 (6 bases). Per the germline V gene, CDR1 is SGHAT and CDR2 is FQNNGV. Between the trimmed V and J ends, which lost 4 bases and 3 bases, there was a span of 10 bases. CDR3 length: 13 amino acids. CDR3 in amino acids: CASSSGGNYEQYF. The CDR3 DNA sequence: TGTGCCAGCAGCTCCGGCGGGAACTACGAGCAGTACTTC.

CDR3 sequence (DNA): TGTGCCAGCAGCTTAGACCTAGCGGGGTCCTACAATGAGCAGTTCTTC. As protein: CASSLDLAGSYNEQFF. The chain joins TRBV7-9 to TRBJ2-1, with TRBD2 identical over 9 bases. The V and J ends lost 1 base and 1 base, in that order; junction bases with no gene match: 2. This CDR3 is built from 16 residues. From germline, CDR1 is SEHNR and CDR2 FQNEAQ (reference sequence).

V is TRBV30 and J is TRBJ2-1, with a tentative D call TRBD1 (5 bases). Germline values: CDR1 GTSNPN, CDR2 SVGIG (reference sequence). Trimming stripped 0 bases from V and 3 bases from J, with 12 bases between. This CDR3 is 15 amino acids long. CDR3 in DNA: TGTGCCTGGAGTGTACAAGGGGTCAACTACAATGAGCAGTTCTTC. Residues: CAWSVQGVNYNEQFF.

The chain recombines TRBV7-9 with TRBJ1-4; D not resolved. The CDR3 consists of 14 residues. The V end lost 5 bases, the J end lost 8 bases, and 15 bases lay between the germline ends. Germline-derived CDR1 and CDR2 are SEHNR and FQNEAQ (reference sequence). CDR3: CASSPGVAGEKLFF. CDR3 DNA: TGTGCCAGCAGCCCAGGAGTCGCGGGGGAAAAACTGTTTTTT.

This chain uses TRBV11-2 with TRBJ2-2; D remains ambiguous. Trimming left V 1 base short and J 2 bases short, with 5 bases between. Germline V gene lookup returns CDR1 SGHAT and CDR2 FQNNGV. CDR3 length: 14 amino acids. The CDR3 region is CASSLGTNTGELFF. CDR3 nucleotide sequence: TGTGCCAGCAGCTTAGGCACTAACACCGGGGAGCTGTTTTTT.

The V call is TRBV29-1, the J call TRBJ2-4; D gene unclear. Germline V gene sequence: CDR1 SQVTM, CDR2 ANQGSEA. The V gene lost 5 bases and the J gene lost 5 bases, with 4 bases spanning the gap. There are 10 residues in the CDR3. CDR3 in DNA: TGCAGCGTTAGGGAAAACATTCAGTACTTC. This sequence encodes CSVRENIQYF.

The chain employs TRBV27 and TRBJ2-1; D remains ambiguous. V lost 6 bases, J lost 4 bases, and 4 bases lay in between. CDR1 MNHEY and CDR2 SMNVEV come from the germline V gene (reference sequence). This CDR3 is 11 amino acids long. The DNA of the CDR3 is TGTGCCAGCAGCGAATACAATGAGCAGTTCTTC. Translation gives CASSEYNEQFF.

The V and J genes are TRBV5-1 and TRBJ2-3, with TRBD1 matching 9 bases. The CDR3 covers 14 residues. The germline V gene encodes CDR1 SGHRS and CDR2 YFSETQ. V lost 4 bases, J lost 5 bases, and 5 bases stayed unmatched. The CDR3 DNA sequence: TGCGCCAGCAGCGACAGGGGGAGGGAAGATACGCAGTATTTT. It translates to CASSDRGREDTQYF.

The rearrangement links TRBV5-4 to TRBJ1-1; D remains unclear. Germline CDR1 SGHNT, CDR2 YYREEE (reference sequence). Trimming took off 4 bases at V and 1 base at J, with 8 bases between the two ends. This CDR3 has 13 amino acids. CDR3 loop: CASSTIENTEAFF. The CDR3 region has the DNA TGTGCCAGCAGCACCATCGAGAACACTGAAGCTTTCTTT.

This chain joins TRBV7-3 and TRBJ1-1; D not resolved. Germline CDR1 and CDR2: SGHTA and FQGTGA. The V end lost 2 bases, the J end lost 1 base, and 11 bases lay between the germline ends. There are 15 residues in the CDR3. The chain's CDR3 is CASSLGVGSNTEAFF. CDR3 nucleotides: TGTGCCAGCAGCTTAGGTGTGGGGTCGAACACTGAAGCTTTCTTT.

This chain joins TRBV7-6 and TRBJ2-1, with 7 bases lining up with TRBD2. The CDR3 runs to 15 residues. Germline V gives CDR1 SGHVS, CDR2 FNYEAQ. Losses at the gene ends were 5 bases for V and 5 bases for J; bases not matched to a gene: 9. The CDR3: CASSQGLVPHNEQFF. The CDR3 region has the DNA TGTGCCAGCAGCCAAGGACTAGTCCCCCACAATGAGCAGTTCTTC.

The J gene is TRBJ2-7, the V gene TRBV6-5; the D is unclear. Trimming took 2 bases from V and 4 from J, leaving 18 bases between them. This CDR3 comprises 16 residues. Germline values: CDR1 MNHEY, CDR2 SVGAGI. The CDR3 spells CASSYAKGRATYEQYF. In DNA form, the CDR3 reads TGTGCCAGCAGTTACGCGAAGGGTAGAGCCACGTACGAGCAGTACTTC.

The chain has TRBV7-2 and TRBJ2-3; D is perhaps TRBD2 (5 bases). This CDR3 region has 14 residues. CDR1 SGHTA and CDR2 FQGNSA come from the germline V gene. With 3 bases removed from V and 2 bases from J, the gap between germline ends came to 9 bases. CDR3 region: CASSLEVYTDTQYF. The DNA for the CDR3 is TGTGCCAGCAGCTTGGAGGTCTACACAGATACGCAGTATTTT.